These 31 T cell receptor beta chains came from one sample sequenced in a study of T-cell reconstitution after alpha-beta-depleted transplantation in children. Unique molecular identifiers tagged the TCRbeta library. One entry per CDR3 protein results from TCRdb running MiXCR on the PCR reads. The sample has around 800,000 distinct CDR3 sequences, under 20% seen once; the top ten hold about 5%. Sequencing used PBMCs, mostly from graft donor cells, obtained 360 days after TCRalphabeta/CD19-depleted stem cell transplant. The receptors come from a male patient between 10 and 17 years old who had a stem cell transplant for acute lymphoblastic leukemia, so the T cells may come from the graft donor.

This clonotype showed up just a few times. This chain uses TRBV7-6 with TRBJ2-5, with a possible D match to TRBD1 (7 bases). This CDR3 spans 15 amino acids. Trimming cost V 4 bases and J 6 bases, with 18 bases left between them. CDR1 and CDR2 (germline): SGHVS, FNYEAQ. CDR3 DNA: TGTGCCAGCAGCTCCCGCAGGGGGGCCGGGAAGACCCAGTACTTC. Its protein product is CASSSRRGAGKTQYF.

This clonotype turned up a few times. The chain employs TRBV9 and TRBJ2-1; D call uncertain. Trimming removed 0 bases from V and 5 bases from J, with 6 bases in between. The CDR3 runs 13 residues. CDR1 is SGDLS and CDR2 is YYNGEE in the germline V gene. CDR3 loop: CASSVDGHNEQFF. CDR3 DNA: TGTGCCAGCAGCGTAGATGGTCACAATGAGCAGTTCTTC.

This clonotype was counted only a few times. V usage is TRBV11-2 and J usage is TRBJ2-7; weak D call: TRBD1 (5 bases). Germline loops: CDR1 SGHAT, CDR2 FQNNGV. This CDR3 comprises 14 residues. V lost 4 bases and J lost 0, with 10 bases in between. This CDR3 reads CASSWGESSYEQYF. CDR3 bases: TGTGCCAGCAGCTGGGGCGAGAGCTCCTACGAGCAGTACTTC.

Only a few counts were recorded for this clonotype. This CDR3 reads CASSLSPGSAFF. The CDR3 DNA sequence: TGTGCCAGCAGCTTATCGCCAGGGTCGGCTTTCTTT. V and J are TRBV7-9 and TRBJ1-1; maybe TRBD1 (5 bases). The CDR3 contains 12 residues. V lost 2 bases and J lost 11, with 12 bases in between. The germline CDR1 and CDR2 sequences are SEHNR and FQNEAQ (reference sequence).

A few counts support this clonotype. The chain combines TRBV15 with TRBJ1-5; a possible D gene is TRBD1 (6 bases). The CDR3 has 17 residues. V lost 1 base and J 4 bases, leaving 17 bases between the germline ends. CDR1 and CDR2 from the germline V gene are LNHNV and YYDKDF (reference sequence). The CDR3 reads CATSRVMTGNPNQPQHF. The CDR3 DNA follows: TGTGCCACCAGCAGAGTAATGACAGGTAACCCTAATCAGCCCCAGCATTTT.

This clonotype was found a few times. V is TRBV20-1 and J is TRBJ1-5, with 10 bases aligning to TRBD1. This CDR3 spans 14 amino acids. Looked up from germline, CDR1 is DFQATT and CDR2 is SNEGSKA (reference sequence). J gave up 3 bases and V 5 bases, and 4 bases lay outside the gene matches. CDR3: CSAQTGGHNQPQHF. CDR3 DNA sequence: TGCAGTGCTCAGACAGGGGGCCACAATCAGCCCCAGCATTTT.

The rearrangement links TRBV6-1 to TRBJ2-1, with D possibly matching TRBD2 (5 bases). Trimming cost V 3 bases and J 2 bases, with 11 bases left between them. Per the germline V gene, CDR1 is MNHNS and CDR2 is SASEGT. The CDR3 loop spans 15 amino acids. CDR3 coding DNA: TGTGCCAGCAGTGACGGGGTGAGAACCTACAATGAGCAGTTCTTC. This encodes CASSDGVRTYNEQFF.

CDR3 sequence reads: CASSLETTPYEQYF. DNA of the CDR3: TGCGCCAGCAGCTTGGAGACTACCCCCTACGAGCAGTACTTC. This chain uses TRBV5-1 with TRBJ2-7; D perhaps matches TRBD2 (5 bases). CDR3 size: 14 residues. Germline assignment: CDR1 SGHRS and CDR2 YFSETQ. Deletions cut 0 bases from V and 2 bases from J, with 9 bases between.

In its sample, this clonotype was seen a few times. The chain couples TRBV4-1 to TRBJ1-3; the D is unclear. V was shortened by 2 bases and J by 0 bases, with 11 bases between the two germline ends. The CDR3 runs to 16 residues. Looked up from germline, CDR1 is MGHRA and CDR2 is YSYEKL. The CDR3 DNA reads TGCGCCAGCAGCCAAAGAGGACGGAGCTCTGGAAACACCATATATTTT. It codes for CASSQRGRSSGNTIYF.

This clonotype came up once. CDR3: CASSAVGAGPYNEQFF. The CDR3 DNA reads TGTGCCAGCAGCGCCGTTGGGGCGGGACCTTACAATGAGCAGTTCTTC. The chain uses TRBV7-2 and TRBJ2-1; weak D call: TRBD2 (6 bases). Trimming pared 5 bases from V and 4 bases from J, leaving 18 bases between. Germline assignment: CDR1 SGHTA and CDR2 FQGNSA. The CDR3 has 16 amino acids.

The chain has TRBV7-6 and TRBJ2-2; 7 bases line up with TRBD2. J lost 6 bases, V lost 2 bases, and 12 bases had no gene match. The germline V gene has CDR1 SGHVS and CDR2 FNYEAQ. The CDR3 is 17 amino acids. CDR3 nucleotides: TGTGCCAGCAGCTTATCGTCCCCCGGGACTACTGCCGGGGAGCTGTTTTTT. Protein product: CASSLSSPGTTAGELFF.

The J gene is TRBJ2-2, the V gene TRBV20-1, with TRBD1 identical over 8 bases. J was trimmed by 4 bases and V by 5 bases; bases with no gene match: 6. The germline V gene has CDR1 DFQATT and CDR2 SNEGSKA (reference sequence). The CDR3 covers 14 residues. CDR3 protein: CSAPRTGFTGELFF. In nucleotides, the CDR3 is TGCAGTGCTCCTCGGACAGGGTTCACCGGGGAGCTGTTTTTT.

This clonotype was seen only a few times. The chain couples TRBV24-1 to TRBJ2-1, with 8 bases aligning to TRBD1. Germline V gene sequence: CDR1 KGHDR, CDR2 SFDVKD. The CDR3 sequence is 16 residues long. Unmatched junction bases numbered 3, after V lost 0 bases and J lost 3 bases. The DNA of the CDR3 is TGTGCCACCAGTGATTTGGGGACAGGTGACTACAATGAGCAGTTCTTC. Protein product: CATSDLGTGDYNEQFF.

This clonotype has a handful of counts. The V gene is TRBV5-1, the J gene TRBJ1-1, with D tentatively TRBD1 (5 bases). The CDR3 spans 15 residues. V lost 1 base, J lost 4 bases, and 14 bases lay in between. Germline CDR1 SGHRS, CDR2 YFSETQ. The CDR3 sequence is CASSLYGAEGTEAFF. The CDR3, as DNA: TGCGCCAGCAGCTTGTATGGGGCTGAAGGCACTGAAGCTTTCTTT.

V gene TRBV12-3 or TRBV12-4 combines with J gene TRBJ2-3; D is possibly TRBD1 or TRBD2 (7 bases each). V lost 8 bases and J lost 4, with 19 bases in between. This CDR3 contains 15 residues. The CDR3 region is CASGRGGQGADTQYF. The DNA for the CDR3 is TGTGCCAGCGGGAGGGGCGGGCAGGGGGCAGATACGCAGTATTTT.

The J gene is TRBJ2-7, the V gene TRBV7-2; TRBD2 is a possible D gene (5 bases). CDR1 is SGHTA and CDR2 is FQGNSA in the germline V gene. CDR3 length: 16 amino acids. The V end lost 1 base, the J end lost 3 bases, and 16 bases lay between the germline ends. CDR3 nucleotides: TGTGCCAGCAGCTTAGACTTAGCATTCGAGGGCTACGAGCAGTACTTC. It specifies CASSLDLAFEGYEQYF. The complete variable domain, with remaining parts taken from reference TRBV7-2 and TRBJ2-7, reads GAGVSQSPSNKVTEKGKDVELRCDPISGHTALYWYRQSLGQGLEFLIYFQGNSAPDKSGLPSDRFSAERTGGSVSTLTIQRTQQEDSAVYLCASSLDLAFEGYEQYFGPGTRLTVT.

This clonotype occurred many times. The chain joins TRBV12-3 or TRBV12-4 to TRBJ1-1; no reliable D call. V shed 6 bases and J shed 1 base, with 6 bases lying between them. The CDR3 extends over 12 amino acids. CDR3 residues: CASRGWNTEAFF. In DNA form, the CDR3 reads TGTGCCAGCAGGGGCTGGAACACTGAAGCTTTCTTT.

The rearrangement uses TRBV11-3 and TRBJ2-7, with 10 bases aligning to TRBD2. The germline CDR1 and CDR2 sequences are SGHNT and YENEEA. The CDR3 is made up of 16 amino acids. V lost 5 bases to trimming and J lost 3 bases; unmatched junction nucleotides: 10. The CDR3 sequence is CASSPRTSGNFYEQYF. CDR3 sequence (DNA): TGTGCCAGCAGCCCCCGAACTAGCGGGAACTTCTACGAGCAGTACTTC.

The chain joins TRBV10-2 to TRBJ2-7; 11 positions match TRBD2. Trimming cost V 3 bases and J 4 bases; bases outside gene matches: 5. Germline loops: CDR1 WSHSY, CDR2 SAAADI. There are 15 residues in the CDR3. This CDR3 reads CASSDPGLAEYEQYF. CDR3 nucleotides: TGCGCCAGCAGTGACCCGGGACTAGCGGAGTACGAGCAGTACTTC.

The chain uses TRBV9 and TRBJ1-4; D ambiguous. Germline assignment: CDR1 SGDLS and CDR2 YYNGEE. The CDR3 length is 14 residues. With 7 bases removed from V and 6 bases from J, the gap between germline ends came to 16 bases. CDR3 DNA: TGTGCCAGCTCTAATACACCCGGGTATGAAAAACTGTTTTTT. Translated, it gives CASSNTPGYEKLFF.

This clonotype was found many times. The chain employs TRBV4-1 and TRBJ2-6; perhaps TRBD2 as D (6 bases). Germline V gives CDR1 MGHRA, CDR2 YSYEKL. CDR3 length: 18 residues. The V end was cut by 3 bases, the J end by 0 bases, with 15 bases between. The CDR3 DNA is TGCGCCAGCAGCCACCCGGGACTGCCTTTCTCTGGGGCCAACGTCCTGACTTTC. Translated, it gives CASSHPGLPFSGANVLTF.

This clonotype was seen a handful of times. The chain links TRBV12-3 or TRBV12-4 to TRBJ1-1, with D maybe TRBD1 (6 bases). Trimming took off 5 bases at V and 6 bases at J, with 13 bases between the two ends. This CDR3 has 13 amino acids. The CDR3 protein is CASSNRDWAEAFF. Here the CDR3 DNA reads TGTGCCAGCAGTAACAGGGACTGGGCTGAAGCTTTCTTT.

The rearrangement joins TRBV12-3 or TRBV12-4 to TRBJ2-2; D might be TRBD2 (6 bases). The germline V and J ends were trimmed by 8 bases and 1 base, with 23 bases remaining between them. The CDR3 covers 18 residues. Here the CDR3 reads CASDMRIADLRNTGELFF. DNA of the CDR3: TGTGCCAGCGACATGAGGATAGCGGACCTTAGGAACACCGGGGAGCTGTTTTTT.

The genes are TRBV6-2 or TRBV6-3 and TRBJ1-5; tentative D call: TRBD1 (5 bases). CDR3 length: 15 residues. Deletions cut 0 bases from V and 7 bases from J, with 13 bases between. The germline CDR1 and CDR2 sequences are MNHEY and SVGEGT. CDR3 sequence (DNA): TGTGCCAGCAGTTACTCGATGGGGGTGGGGCAGCCCCAGCATTTT. It yields the protein CASSYSMGVGQPQHF.

This clonotype came up a few times. J is TRBJ1-1 and V is TRBV27, with D perhaps matching TRBD1 (5 bases). V lost 4 bases and J 0 bases, leaving 21 bases between the germline ends. Looked up from germline, CDR1 is MNHEY and CDR2 is SMNVEV (reference sequence). CDR3 length equals 18 residues. This chain's CDR3 is CASSYLPGRGVMNTEAFF. CDR3 in DNA: TGTGCCAGCAGTTACCTACCGGGACGTGGAGTCATGAACACTGAAGCTTTCTTT.

This clonotype was found a few times. The rearrangement links TRBV11-2 to TRBJ2-3; a weak D match, TRBD2 (5 bases). The CDR3 consists of 16 residues. V lost 3 bases, J lost 0 bases, and 13 bases lay in between. From germline, CDR1 is SGHAT and CDR2 FQNNGV. The CDR3 nucleotides are TGTGCCAGCAGCTTCCCAGGAGGAACTAGCACAGATACGCAGTATTTT. It is translated as CASSFPGGTSTDTQYF.

A few counts support this clonotype. The CDR3 here is CASSQGLGWASVDEQFF. DNA for the CDR3: TGTGCCAGCAGCCAAGGCCTCGGGTGGGCTAGCGTTGATGAGCAGTTCTTC. The rearrangement links TRBV3-1 to TRBJ2-1; maybe TRBD2 (6 bases). CDR3 length: 17 residues. Trimming left V 1 base short and J 8 bases short, with 21 bases between. The germline V gene encodes CDR1 LGHDT and CDR2 YNNKEL (reference sequence).

This clonotype was counted only a few times. This chain links TRBV20-1 with TRBJ1-2, with 9 bases lining up with TRBD1. V was pared by 5 bases and J by 3 bases, with 7 bases of the junction left unmatched. The CDR3 spans 14 residues. Germline loops: CDR1 DFQATT, CDR2 SNEGSKA (reference sequence). This chain's CDR3 is CSAQMRQGDYGYTF. In nucleotides, the CDR3 is TGCAGTGCTCAAATGAGACAGGGGGACTATGGCTACACCTTC.

This clonotype was counted many times. The chain is built from TRBV29-1 and TRBJ2-3; TRBD2 is a possible D gene (5 bases). Germline assignment: CDR1 SQVTM and CDR2 ANQGSEA. This CDR3 region has 13 residues. The germline V and J ends were trimmed by 3 bases and 2 bases, with 9 bases remaining between them. The CDR3 sequence: CSVDSGLTDTQYF. The CDR3 region has the DNA TGCAGCGTTGACAGCGGACTCACAGATACGCAGTATTTT.

This clonotype was observed a few times. V is TRBV20-1 and J is TRBJ2-7; 9 bases match TRBD1. This CDR3 spans 14 amino acids. Germline CDR1 reads DFQATT; CDR2 reads SNEGSKA (reference sequence). V shed 6 bases, J shed 0 bases, and the junction held 6 bases outside the gene matches. CDR3 loop: CSAIDRGSSYEQYF. CDR3 DNA: TGCAGTGCGATCGACAGGGGGAGCTCCTACGAGCAGTACTTC.

This clonotype was recorded many times. The chain has TRBV24-1 and TRBJ2-7; TRBD1 agrees at 9 bases. With 3 bases clipped from V and 5 bases from J, the junction kept 10 bases outside the gene matches. The CDR3 is made up of 16 amino acids. Germline CDR1 and CDR2: KGHDR and SFDVKD. CDR3: CATSDTPGTGINEQYF. The CDR3 coding sequence is TGTGCCACCAGTGATACACCCGGGACAGGGATCAACGAGCAGTACTTC.